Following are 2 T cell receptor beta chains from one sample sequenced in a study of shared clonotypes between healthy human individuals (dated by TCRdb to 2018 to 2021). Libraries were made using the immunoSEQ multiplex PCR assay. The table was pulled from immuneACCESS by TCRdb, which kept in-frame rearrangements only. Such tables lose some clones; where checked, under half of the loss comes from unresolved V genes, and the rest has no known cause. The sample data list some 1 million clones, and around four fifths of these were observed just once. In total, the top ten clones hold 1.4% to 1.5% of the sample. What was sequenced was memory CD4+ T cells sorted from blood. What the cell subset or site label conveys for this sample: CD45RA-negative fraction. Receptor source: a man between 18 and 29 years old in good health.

CDR3 region: CASSEPQGGTTDTQYF. CDR3 nucleotides: TGCGCCAGCAGTGAGCCACAGGGCGGTACCACAGATACGCAGTATTTT. The chain uses TRBV10-1 and TRBJ2-3, with D possibly matching TRBD1 (6 bases). CDR3 size: 16 residues. V dropped 2 bases and J dropped 2 bases, with 14 bases sitting between them. Germline lookup yields CDR1 WNHNN and CDR2 SYGVQD (reference sequence).

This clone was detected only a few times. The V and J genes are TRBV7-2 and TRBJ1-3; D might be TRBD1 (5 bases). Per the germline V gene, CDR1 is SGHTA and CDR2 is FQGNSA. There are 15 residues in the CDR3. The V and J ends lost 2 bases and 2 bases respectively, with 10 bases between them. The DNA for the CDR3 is TGTGCCAGCAGCTTATGGGCGGGACCTGGAAACACCATATATTTT. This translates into CASSLWAGPGNTIYF.